These 31 T cell receptor beta chains share one sample of origin, sequenced in a study of T cell clonality in common variable immunodeficiency. The data were produced by immunoSEQ multiplex PCR, yet TCRdb's version contains in-frame clones alone and is incomplete. The table records fewer than 55,000 clones without singletons, the ten largest covering just over 2%. Specimen: peripheral blood mononuclear cells. The receptor source for this set is a person between 18 and 75 years old in good health.

This clone was counted ten times or more. Read sequence stops 3 residues before the CDR3 end, and the germline J gene provides the missing end. The chain recombines TRBV5-1 with TRBJ1-2, with 10 positions matching TRBD1. Looked up from germline, CDR1 is SGHRS and CDR2 is YFSETQ. V lost 4 bases and J lost 3; bases outside the gene matches: 9. The CDR3 covers 16 residues. The sequenced part of the CDR3 DNA is TGCGCCAGCAGCCGTGCCCCGGACAGGGGGGACTATGGC. Its protein is CASSRAPDRGDYG. The whole CDR3 protein reads CASSRAPDRGDYGYTF.

This clone was counted ten times or more. Sequencing ends 3 residues short of the CDR3 end; the germline J gene provides the rest. The rearrangement uses TRBV6-1 and TRBJ2-6; no reliable D call. Germline V lookup: CDR1 MNHNS, CDR2 SASEGT. This CDR3 spans 14 amino acids. V dropped 2 bases and J dropped 2 bases, with 4 bases sitting between them. CDR3 sequence reads: CASSESPGANVLTF. The part of the CDR3 DNA that was read is TGTGCCAGCAGTGAAAGCCCTGGGGCCAACGTC.

Many counts were recorded for this clone. The CDR3 sequence: CASSQRGGAGAYNEQFF. The DNA read from the CDR3 is TGTGCCAGCAGCCAGAGGGGGGGAGCGGGGGCTTACAATGAG. The rearrangement joins TRBV4-2 to TRBJ2-1; TRBD2 aligns across 8 bases. The read is 3 residues too short to cover the CDR3 end, so that end is filled in from the germline J gene. Trimming took 3 bases from V and 4 from J; bases not matched to a gene: 11. Germline assignment: CDR1 LGHNA and CDR2 YNFKEQ. The CDR3 is 17 amino acids.

Ten or more counts support this clone. The DNA ends 3 residues before the CDR3 does, and the rest of the CDR3 is filled in from the germline J gene. V and J are TRBV7-2 and TRBJ2-3; D unresolved. Germline CDR1 SGHTA, CDR2 FQGNSA. The CDR3 has 12 amino acids. V dropped 3 bases and J dropped 4 bases, with 5 bases sitting between them. This CDR3 reads CASSFYADTQYF. The covered CDR3 bases are TGTGCCAGCAGCTTCTACGCAGATACG.

In the case of this clone: The DNA ends 3 residues before the CDR3 does, and the rest of the CDR3 is filled in from the germline J gene. The chain couples TRBV7-7 to TRBJ2-1, with 9 bases aligning to TRBD1. J was trimmed by 8 bases and V by 4 bases; bases with no gene match: 12. Germline V lookup: CDR1 SSHAT, CDR2 FNYEAQ (reference sequence). The CDR3 contains 16 residues. CDR3 DNA, as far as it was read: TGTGCCAGCAGCTCGACTGCCGGGACAGGGTTGGATGAG. This encodes CASSSTAGTGLDE. The entire CDR3 sequence reads CASSSTAGTGLDEQFF.

This clone was detected many times. The CDR3 end lies 3 residues beyond the end of the read and is filled in from the germline J gene. V and J are TRBV2 and TRBJ1-6; weak D call: TRBD1 (6 bases). Germline-derived CDR1 and CDR2 are SNHLY and FYNNEI. This CDR3 has 15 amino acids. Between the trimmed V and J ends, which lost 2 bases and 7 bases, there was a span of 12 bases. This chain's CDR3 is CASSESRGWNSPLHF. The CDR3 DNA, read in part, is TGTGCCAGCAGTGAATCTAGGGGGTGGAATTCACCC.

This clone was recorded at least ten times. The DNA ends 3 residues before the CDR3 does, and the rest of the CDR3 is filled in from the germline J gene. The chain employs TRBV5-5 and TRBJ2-7, with 7 bases matching TRBD1. Germline CDR1 is SGHKS and CDR2 is YYEKEE (reference sequence). CDR3 length: 15 residues. J gave up 3 bases and V 2 bases, and 8 bases lay outside the gene matches. Partial CDR3 DNA: TGTGCCAGCAGCTTCACGACAGGGATTCACTACGAG. Amino acid sequence: CASSFTTGIHYE. The whole CDR3 region reads CASSFTTGIHYEQYF. Together with reference TRBV5-5 and TRBJ2-7, the CDR3 gives the full variable domain: DAGVTQSPTHLIKTRGQQVTLRCSPISGHKSVSWYQQVLGQGPQFIFQYYEKEERGRGNFPDRFSARQFPNYSSELNVNALLLGDSALYLCASSFTTGIHYEQYFGPGTRLTVT.

This clone was observed at least ten times. The missing CDR3 end, 3 residues past where the read stops, is filled in from the germline J gene. V usage is TRBV18 and J usage is TRBJ2-5; no reliable D call. V shed 2 bases and J shed 5 bases, with 9 bases lying between them. CDR1 is KGHSH, CDR2 LQKENI, per germline. The CDR3 spans 13 residues. CDR3 region: CASSPVVGETQYF. The sequenced CDR3 bases are TGTGCCAGCTCACCAGTAGTAGGGGAGACC.

This clone was seen repeatedly, ten times or more. The missing CDR3 end, 3 residues past where the read stops, is filled in from the germline J gene. The rearrangement joins TRBV7-3 to TRBJ2-3; 14 nucleotides align to TRBD2. The J segment lost 6 bases and the V segment lost 5 bases, leaving 10 bases of the junction unmatched. This CDR3 region has 17 residues. The germline CDR1 and CDR2 sequences are SGHTA and FQGTGA. The CDR3 here is CASSASGTSGSMDTQYF. The part of the CDR3 DNA that was read is TGTGCCAGCAGCGCCTCCGGGACTAGCGGGAGTATGGATACG. The full variable domain, completed using reference TRBV7-3 and TRBJ2-3, is GAGVSQTPSNKVTEKGKYVELRCDPISGHTALYWYRQSLGQGPEFLIYFQGTGAADDSGLPNDRFFAVRPEGSVSTLKIQRTERGDSAVYLCASSASGTSGSMDTQYFGPGTRLTVL.

For this clone: The CDR3 extends 3 residues past the end of the read, so its final part is completed from the germline J gene. V and J are TRBV4-2 and TRBJ2-7; the match to TRBD2 covers 10 bases. There are 16 residues in the CDR3. The J segment lost 3 bases and the V segment lost 3 bases, leaving 8 bases of the junction unmatched. Germline CDR1 LGHNA, CDR2 YNFKEQ. The CDR3 is CASSQDRTSGNYEQYF. The CDR3 bases that were read are TGTGCCAGCAGCCAGGATAGGACTAGCGGAAACTACGAG.

This clone was counted many times. The missing CDR3 end, 3 residues past where the read stops, is filled in from the germline J gene. J is TRBJ2-7 and V is TRBV20-1; 9 bases are shared with TRBD2. Germline-derived CDR1 and CDR2 are DFQATT and SNEGSKA (reference sequence). V shed 6 bases, J shed 3 bases, and the junction held 9 bases outside the gene matches. The CDR3 consists of 14 residues. The sequenced part of the CDR3 DNA is TGCAGTGCCCAGACTAGCGGAAGTCGCTACGAG. Translating gives CSAQTSGSRYE. Given in full, the CDR3 is CSAQTSGSRYEQYF.

This clone was detected ten times or more. The read terminates 3 residues ahead of where the CDR3 ends, so the germline J gene completes it. This rearrangement joins TRBV7-3 to TRBJ2-2, with 10 bases lining up with TRBD2. The CDR3 runs 17 residues. Germline CDR1 reads SGHTA; CDR2 reads FQGTGA. The trim removed 0 bases at V and 5 bases at J, leaving 6 bases unmatched. The CDR3 DNA, read in part, is TGTGCCAGCAGCTTAACGAGGGTAGCGGGGGGTACCGGGGAG. Its translation: CASSLTRVAGGTGE. The complete CDR3 protein is CASSLTRVAGGTGELFF.

This clone was observed many times. The sequenced fragment ends 3 residues before the CDR3 boundary, so the rest is inferred from the germline J gene. The V call is TRBV30, the J call TRBJ2-1; 11 bases are a match to TRBD2. After removal of 1 base from V and 3 bases from J, the junction contained 8 bases not matched to a gene. This CDR3 region has 17 residues. The germline CDR1 and CDR2 sequences are GTSNPN and SVGIG (reference sequence). The CDR3 sequence: CAWSDRVGTSGYNEQFF. CDR3 DNA (partial): TGTGCCTGGAGTGACAGAGTTGGGACTAGCGGCTACAATGAG. The variable domain in full, completed from reference TRBV30 and TRBJ2-1, reads SQTIHQWPATLVQPVGSPLSLECTVEGTSNPNLYWYRQAAGRGLQLLFYSVGIGQISSEVPQNLSASRPQDRQFILSSKKLLLSDSGFYLCAWSDRVGTSGYNEQFFGPGTRLTVL.

A word on this clone: Since a much larger clone is just one base distant, this may be a read error. The read finishes 3 residues shy of the CDR3 end, and the germline J gene is used to complete it. The rearrangement joins TRBV7-2 to TRBJ2-2, with 7 bases aligning to TRBD1. Germline-derived CDR1 and CDR2 are SGHTA and FQGNSA. The CDR3 is 15 amino acids. CDR3 DNA, as far as it was read: TGTGCCAGCAGCCGAGACAGGGCTGGGGCCAACGTG. Its protein is CASSRDRAGANV. Given in full, the CDR3 is CASSRDRAGANVLFF.

The sample holds many counts of this clone. The CDR3 loop reads CAWSQGSGINQPQHF. CDR3 DNA (partial): TGTGCCTGGAGTCAGGGCAGCGGGATCAATCAGCCC. V usage is TRBV30 and J usage is TRBJ1-5; D is possibly TRBD1 (5 bases). The observed sequence ends 3 residues before the CDR3 terminus, with the missing tail filled in from the germline J gene. Germline V lookup: CDR1 GTSNPN, CDR2 SVGIG (reference sequence). Trimming took 2 bases from V and 3 from J, leaving 14 bases between them. The CDR3 totals 15 residues.

This clone turned up a few times. CDR3 amino acids: CASKLSGTSYDYTF. The CDR3 bases that were read are TGTGCCAGTAAACTTAGCGGGACATCCTACGAC. The chain uses TRBV19 and TRBJ1-2; D is possibly TRBD1 (6 bases). The missing CDR3 end, 3 residues past where the read stops, is filled in from the germline J gene. Germline-derived CDR1 and CDR2 are LNHDA and SQIVND (reference sequence). The CDR3 runs to 14 residues. Full variable domain (remainder filled in from reference TRBV19 and TRBJ1-2): DGGITQSPKYLFRKEGQNVTLSCEQNLNHDAMYWYRQDPGQGLRLIYYSQIVNDFQKGDIAEGYSVSREKKESFPLTVTSAQKNPTAFYLCASKLSGTSYDYTFGSGTRLTVV.

There are many counts of this clone. The CDR3 extends 3 residues past the end of the read, so its final part is completed from the germline J gene. The chain carries TRBV5-1 and TRBJ1-4; possibly TRBD1 for D (6 bases). The CDR3 has 15 residues. CDR1 is SGHRS, CDR2 YFSETQ, per germline. The ends were cut back, 5 bases at V and 5 bases at J, with 16 bases in the middle. The CDR3 here is CASRREKGTNEKLFF. CDR3 DNA (partial): TGCGCCAGCAGGCGAGAGAAAGGGACAAATGAAAAA.

This clone was seen repeatedly, ten times or more. Read sequence stops 3 residues before the CDR3 end, and the germline J gene provides the missing end. The rearrangement joins TRBV19 to TRBJ2-2; 7 bases fit TRBD1. This CDR3 is built from 16 residues. Germline V gene data show CDR1 as LNHDA and CDR2 as SQIVND (reference sequence). V shed 5 bases and J 7 bases; nucleotides not matched to a gene: 13. Partial CDR3 DNA: TGTGCCAGTAGTCCAAGGGGGCAGGGGAATGGCGGGGAG. This sequence encodes CASSPRGQGNGGE. The entire CDR3 protein is CASSPRGQGNGGELFF. Full variable domain (missing parts from reference TRBV19 and TRBJ2-2): DGGITQSPKYLFRKEGQNVTLSCEQNLNHDAMYWYRQDPGQGLRLIYYSQIVNDFQKGDIAEGYSVSREKKESFPLTVTSAQKNPTAFYLCASSPRGQGNGGELFFGEGSRLTVL.

This clone was counted ten times or more. The DNA ends 3 residues before the CDR3 does, and the rest of the CDR3 is filled in from the germline J gene. The chain employs TRBV20-1 and TRBJ2-5; TRBD2 matches at 7 bases. CDR1 and CDR2 (germline): DFQATT, SNEGSKA (reference sequence). The CDR3 totals 13 residues. Trimming cost V 3 bases and J 5 bases; bases outside gene matches: 6. The CDR3 sequence: CSASGAGLETQYF. The CDR3 DNA, read in part, is TGCAGTGCTAGTGGAGCGGGGCTGGAGACC.

The sample holds a few counts of this clone. The read gets to within 3 residues of the CDR3 end, and the germline J gene fills in the rest. This rearrangement joins TRBV7-9 to TRBJ1-2, with D possibly being TRBD1 (6 bases). CDR1 is SEHNR, CDR2 FQNEAQ, per germline (reference sequence). This CDR3 is built from 15 residues. The CDR3 is CASSFGAGGYNDYTF. Incomplete CDR3 DNA: TGTGCCAGCAGCTTTGGGGCGGGGGGCTACAATGAC.

Points on this clone: The read finishes 3 residues shy of the CDR3 end, and the germline J gene is used to complete it. V gene TRBV30 combines with J gene TRBJ2-7; 7 nucleotides match TRBD2. The CDR3 is 13 residues long. Germline loops: CDR1 GTSNPN, CDR2 SVGIG (reference sequence). V trimming: 3 bases; J trimming: 2 bases; junction bases outside the gene matches: 4. The CDR3 here is CAWSGLAAYEQYF. The part of the CDR3 DNA that was read is TGTGCCTGGAGCGGCCTAGCGGCCTACGAG.

This clone was observed many times. The CDR3 extends 3 residues past the end of the read, so its final part is completed from the germline J gene. The J gene is TRBJ1-5, the V gene TRBV5-5; TRBD1 aligns across 9 bases. The V gene end was trimmed by 0 bases and the J gene end by 9 bases; junction bases not matched to a gene: 7. This CDR3 is built from 15 residues. Germline V gene lookup returns CDR1 SGHKS and CDR2 YYEKEE (reference sequence). The CDR3 protein is CASSLAPGQGRPQHF. The sequenced CDR3 bases are TGTGCCAGCAGCTTGGCGCCGGGACAGGGTCGGCCC.

To note about this clone: Read sequence stops 3 residues before the CDR3 end, and the germline J gene provides the missing end. The V and J genes are TRBV7-6 and TRBJ2-7; perhaps TRBD1 as D (5 bases). This CDR3 has 15 amino acids. Germline V gene sequence: CDR1 SGHVS, CDR2 FNYEAQ. V was shortened by 1 base and J by 4 bases, with 14 bases between the two germline ends. The DNA read from the CDR3 is TGTGCCAGCAGCTTAGGATCTAGACAGTTATACGAG. It specifies CASSLGSRQLYE. The whole CDR3 protein reads CASSLGSRQLYEQYF.

This clone was seen ten or more times. The read stops 3 residues short of the end of the CDR3; the missing end is completed from the germline J gene. V is TRBV2 and J is TRBJ2-7; possibly TRBD1 for D (6 bases). The V gene lost 6 bases and the J gene lost 2 bases, with 14 bases spanning the gap. Germline-derived CDR1 and CDR2 are SNHLY and FYNNEI. The CDR3 is 14 amino acids. CDR3 region: CASRIQGVTYEQYF. The CDR3 DNA, read in part, is TGTGCCAGCAGGATACAGGGAGTTACCTACGAG.

In regard to this clone: This may be a read error, as it is one base from a much larger clone. From the germline J gene comes the end of the CDR3, since the read stops 3 residues before it. The chain carries TRBV30 and TRBJ2-2; perhaps TRBD2 as D (5 bases). From germline, CDR1 is GTSNPN and CDR2 SVGIG (reference sequence). This CDR3 is built from 14 residues. The part of the CDR3 DNA that was read is TGTGCCTGGTCCCCTGGACTGGCTGGGGAAAAG. Amino acids: CAWSPGLAGEK. The CDR3 reads in full as CAWSPGLAGEKLFF.

This clone came up many times. Read sequence stops 3 residues before the CDR3 end, and the germline J gene provides the missing end. The chain joins TRBV6-1 to TRBJ2-3; D perhaps matches TRBD1 (6 bases). The CDR3 loop spans 15 amino acids. Per germline, CDR1 MNHNS and CDR2 SASEGT. V was shortened by 2 bases and J by 2 bases, with 11 bases between the two germline ends. The part of the CDR3 DNA that was read is TGTGCCAGCAGTGAACCGGGACATCCCACAGATACG. It specifies CASSEPGHPTDT. The whole CDR3 is CASSEPGHPTDTQYF.

This clone was detected ten times or more. The read stops 3 residues short of the end of the CDR3; the missing end is completed from the germline J gene. This sequence joins TRBV29-1 and TRBJ2-7; a weak D match, TRBD1 (5 bases). The germline V gene encodes CDR1 SQVTM and CDR2 ANQGSEA. The CDR3 has 13 amino acids. The V end was cut by 6 bases, the J end by 5 bases, with 17 bases between. The part of the CDR3 DNA that was read is TGCAGCGTAACCCGACAGCCTCGGAACGAG. Its translation is CSVTRQPRNE. The full-length CDR3 reads as CSVTRQPRNEQYF.

At least ten counts were recorded for this clone. The read comes to an end 3 residues before the CDR3 does, leaving the germline J gene to fill in the end. The V and J genes are TRBV20-1 and TRBJ2-7; no definite D call. This CDR3 comprises 15 residues. V lost 0 bases and J 5 bases, leaving 17 bases between the germline ends. The V gene's germline CDR1 is DFQATT and CDR2 SNEGSKA (reference sequence). The sequenced part of the CDR3 DNA is TGCAGTGCTAGAGATCTAGTAGTTTTCGGCCACGAG. Amino acid sequence: CSARDLVVFGHE. From start to end, the CDR3 is CSARDLVVFGHEQYF.

This clone was observed at least ten times. The CDR3 end lies 3 residues beyond the end of the read and is filled in from the germline J gene. The J gene is TRBJ2-3, the V gene TRBV28; tentative D call: TRBD1 (6 bases). The germline CDR1 and CDR2 sequences are MDHEN and SYDVKM. The V and J ends lost 6 bases and 0 bases respectively, with 16 bases between them. CDR3 length: 16 residues. CDR3 bases read: TGTGCCAGCAGACCAGCCACAGGGCGCAGCACAGATACG. Translation gives CASRPATGRSTDT. Given in full, the CDR3 is CASRPATGRSTDTQYF.

Regarding this clone: Read sequence stops 3 residues before the CDR3 end, and the germline J gene provides the missing end. The gene calls are TRBV5-4 and TRBJ2-5; D gene ambiguous. V dropped 4 bases and J dropped 5 bases, with 15 bases sitting between them. Germline V gene sequence: CDR1 SGHNT, CDR2 YYREEE (reference sequence). This CDR3 has 14 residues. Incomplete CDR3 DNA: TGTGCCAGCAGCCCTTCGCTCAGGCCCGAGACC. It is translated as CASSPSLRPET. The full CDR3 protein is CASSPSLRPETQYF.

This clone was observed many times. With the read ending 3 residues before the CDR3 end, the germline J gene is used to fill in that end. This chain joins TRBV19 and TRBJ2-1; 11 bases are a match to TRBD2. Germline loops: CDR1 LNHDA, CDR2 SQIVND (reference sequence). This CDR3 is 15 amino acids long. The covered CDR3 bases are TGTGCTACTCCCACCGGGACTAGCGGATACAATGAG. Translated: CATPTGTSGYNE. The whole CDR3 protein reads CATPTGTSGYNEQFF.